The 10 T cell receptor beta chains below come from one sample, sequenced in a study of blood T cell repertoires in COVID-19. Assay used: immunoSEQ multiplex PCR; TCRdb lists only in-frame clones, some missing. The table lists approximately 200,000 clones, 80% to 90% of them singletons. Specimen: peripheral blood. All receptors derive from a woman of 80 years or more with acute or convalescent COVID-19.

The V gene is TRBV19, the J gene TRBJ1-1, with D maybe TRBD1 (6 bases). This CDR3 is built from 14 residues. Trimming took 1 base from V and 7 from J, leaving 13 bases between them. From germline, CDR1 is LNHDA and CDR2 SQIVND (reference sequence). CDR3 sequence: CASSIGDTGIEAFF. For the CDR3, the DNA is TGTGCCAGTAGTATAGGGGATACAGGGATTGAAGCTTTCTTT.

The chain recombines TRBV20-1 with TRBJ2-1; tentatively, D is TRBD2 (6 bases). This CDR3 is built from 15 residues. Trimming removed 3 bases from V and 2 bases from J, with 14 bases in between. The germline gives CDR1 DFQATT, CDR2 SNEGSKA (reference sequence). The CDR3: CSASNLAPPYNEQFF. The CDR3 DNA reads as TGCAGTGCTAGTAATCTAGCGCCGCCCTACAATGAGCAGTTCTTC.

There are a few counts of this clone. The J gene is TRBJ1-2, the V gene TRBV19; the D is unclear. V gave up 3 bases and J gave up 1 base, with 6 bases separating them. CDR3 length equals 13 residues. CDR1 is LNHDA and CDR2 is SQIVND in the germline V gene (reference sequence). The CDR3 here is CASSMRVNYGYTF. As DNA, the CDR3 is TGTGCCAGTAGTATGAGGGTTAACTATGGCTACACCTTC.

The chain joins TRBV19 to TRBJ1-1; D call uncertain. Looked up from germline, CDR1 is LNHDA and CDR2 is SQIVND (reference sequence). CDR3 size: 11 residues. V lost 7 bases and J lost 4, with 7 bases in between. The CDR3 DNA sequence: TGTGCCAGTAACTCTGTCACTGAAGCTTTCTTT. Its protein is CASNSVTEAFF.

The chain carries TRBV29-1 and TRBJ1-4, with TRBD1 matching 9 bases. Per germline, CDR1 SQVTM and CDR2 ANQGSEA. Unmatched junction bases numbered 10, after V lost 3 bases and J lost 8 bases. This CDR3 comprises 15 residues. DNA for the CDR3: TGCAGCGTTGACAAGGGGGGGACAGGGAGGGAAAAACTGTTTTTT. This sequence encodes CSVDKGGTGREKLFF. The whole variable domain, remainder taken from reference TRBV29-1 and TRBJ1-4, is SAVISQKPSRDICQRGTSLTIQCQVDSQVTMMFWYRQQPGQSLTLIATANQGSEATYESGFVIDKFPISRPNLTFSTLTVSNMSPEDSSIYLCSVDKGGTGREKLFFGSGTQLSVL.

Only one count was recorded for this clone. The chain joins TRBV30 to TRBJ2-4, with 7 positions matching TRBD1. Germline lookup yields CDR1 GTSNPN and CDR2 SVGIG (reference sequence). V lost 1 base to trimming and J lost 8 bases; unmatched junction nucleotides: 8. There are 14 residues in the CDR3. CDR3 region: CAWSAPGTVDIQYF. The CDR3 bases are TGTGCCTGGAGTGCACCCGGGACAGTGGACATTCAGTACTTC.

The CDR3 bases are TGTGCCAGCAGTTCTGGACATTCCTACAATGAGCAGTTCTTC. Residues: CASSSGHSYNEQFF. J is TRBJ2-1 and V is TRBV27, with D possibly TRBD1 on 5 matching bases. The germline gives CDR1 MNHEY, CDR2 SMNVEV (reference sequence). The V end was cut by 4 bases, the J end by 1 base, with 8 bases between. This CDR3 comprises 14 residues.

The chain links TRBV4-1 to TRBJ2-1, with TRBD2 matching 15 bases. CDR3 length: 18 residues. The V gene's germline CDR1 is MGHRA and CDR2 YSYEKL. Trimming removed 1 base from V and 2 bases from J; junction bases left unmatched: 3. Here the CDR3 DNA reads TGCGCCAGCAGCCAAGGAGGACTAGCGGGGGGGCCCTACAATGAGCAGTTCTTC. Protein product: CASSQGGLAGGPYNEQFF.

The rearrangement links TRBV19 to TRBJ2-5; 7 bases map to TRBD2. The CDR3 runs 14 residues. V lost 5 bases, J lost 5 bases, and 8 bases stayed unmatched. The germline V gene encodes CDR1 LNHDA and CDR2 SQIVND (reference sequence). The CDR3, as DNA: TGTGCCAGTAGTCTTCTCCCCGGGGGGGAGACCCAGTACTTC. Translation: CASSLLPGGETQYF.

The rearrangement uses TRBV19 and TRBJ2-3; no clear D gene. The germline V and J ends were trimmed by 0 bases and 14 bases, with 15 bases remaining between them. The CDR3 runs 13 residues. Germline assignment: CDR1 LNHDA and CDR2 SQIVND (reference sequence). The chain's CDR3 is CASSIDPTGKRYF. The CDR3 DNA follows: TGTGCCAGTAGTATAGATCCGACTGGCAAGCGGTATTTT.